The entry that follows covers one T cell receptor (beta chain) sequence. Clones were read by immunoSEQ multiplex PCR, and TCRdb kept only the in-frame ones, dropping some. The data contain about 370,000 clones, around 89% of them singletons. The data originate from a study of blood T cell repertoires in COVID-19. The wider study: Whether acute or convalescent, the COVID-19 samples came from the United States, Italy and Spain. Sources were T cells, B-cell-depleted T cells, or PBMCs; the material itself was cDNA or gDNA.

Germline-derived CDR1 and CDR2 are GTSNPN and SVGIG (reference sequence). The CDR3 has 12 residues. V was pared by 2 bases and J by 3 bases, with 7 bases between. Input material: peripheral blood. The V gene is TRBV30, the J gene TRBJ2-5, with D unclear. The receptor was isolated from a woman aged 25 to 39 with COVID-19, enrolled during active disease. The CDR3 nucleotides are TGTGCCTGGAGTTCATTTGAAGAGACCCAGTACTTC. It yields the protein CAWSSFEETQYF.